This T cell receptor beta chain derives from a study of neoadjuvant anti-PD-1 for oral cavity cancer. This clone was detected a few times. TCRdb's table, derived via immunoSEQ multiplex PCR, lists solely in-frame clones and lacks some. Of about 72,000 clones listed, 83% are singletons. Germline CDR1 reads LGHNT; CDR2 reads FRNRAP. This CDR3 has 14 residues. V gave up 6 bases and J gave up 1 base, with 12 bases separating them. This clonotype was sampled from a person between 35 and 79 years old with oral cavity squamous cell carcinoma. Specimen: PBMCs, collected before nivolumab (anti-PD-1) treatment. The genes are TRBV12-5 and TRBJ1-1; D uncertain. CDR3 protein: CASGDGIPNTEAFF. CDR3 bases: TGTGCTAGTGGGGACGGGATCCCGAACACTGAAGCTTTCTTT.